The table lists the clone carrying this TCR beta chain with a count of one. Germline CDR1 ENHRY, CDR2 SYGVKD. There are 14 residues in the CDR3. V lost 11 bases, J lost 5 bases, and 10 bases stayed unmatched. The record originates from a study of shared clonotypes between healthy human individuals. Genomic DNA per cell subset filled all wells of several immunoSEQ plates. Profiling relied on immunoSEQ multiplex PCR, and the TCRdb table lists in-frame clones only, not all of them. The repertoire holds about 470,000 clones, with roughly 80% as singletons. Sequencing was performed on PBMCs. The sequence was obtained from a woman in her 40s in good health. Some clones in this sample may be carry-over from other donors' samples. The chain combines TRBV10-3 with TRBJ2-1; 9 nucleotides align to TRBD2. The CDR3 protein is CASRAGGEDNEQFF. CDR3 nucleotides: TGTGCCTCTCGAGCGGGAGGCGAGGACAATGAGCAGTTCTTC.